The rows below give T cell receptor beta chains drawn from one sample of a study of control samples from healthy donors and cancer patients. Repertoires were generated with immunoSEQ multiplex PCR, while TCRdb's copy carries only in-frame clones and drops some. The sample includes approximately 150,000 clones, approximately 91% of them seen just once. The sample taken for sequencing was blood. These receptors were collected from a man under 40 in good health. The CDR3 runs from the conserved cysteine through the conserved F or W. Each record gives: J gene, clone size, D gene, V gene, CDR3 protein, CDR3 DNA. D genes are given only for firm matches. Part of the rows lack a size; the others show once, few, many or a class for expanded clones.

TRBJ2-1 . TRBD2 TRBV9 CASSPGTSYENEQFF TGTGCCAGCAGCCCCGGGACTAGCTATGAAAATGAGCAGTTCTTC
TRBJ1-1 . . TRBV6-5 CASSYSIEGETEAFF TGTGCCAGCAGTTACTCGATAGAAGGGGAAACTGAAGCTTTCTTT
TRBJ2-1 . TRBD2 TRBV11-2 CASSSSGGNEQFF TGTGCCAGCAGCTCTAGCGGGGGAAATGAGCAGTTCTTC
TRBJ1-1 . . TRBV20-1 CSASDRMNTEAFF TGCAGTGCTAGTGACAGGATGAACACTGAAGCTTTCTTT
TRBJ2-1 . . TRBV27 CASSPQFDEQFF TGTGCCAGCAGTCCCCAGTTCGATGAGCAGTTCTTC
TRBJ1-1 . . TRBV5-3 CARSPWRYTEAFF TGTGCCAGAAGCCCATGGAGATACACTGAAGCTTTCTTT
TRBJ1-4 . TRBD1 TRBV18 CASSRDREGNEKLFF TGTGCCAGCTCTCGTGACAGGGAGGGAAATGAAAAACTGTTTTTT
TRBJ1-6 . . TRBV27 CASSLQGWDSPLHF TGTGCCAGCAGTTTACAGGGTTGGGATTCACCCCTCCACTTT
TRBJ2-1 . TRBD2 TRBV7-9 CASSLTSGVLHNEQFF TGTGCCAGCAGCTTGACTAGCGGGGTATTGCACAATGAGCAGTTCTTC
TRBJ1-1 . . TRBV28 CASRRSRNTEAFF TGTGCCAGCCGAAGAAGTCGGAACACTGAAGCTTTCTTT
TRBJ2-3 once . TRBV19 CASSLSTDTQYF TGTGCCAGTAGTCTAAGCACAGATACGCAGTATTTT
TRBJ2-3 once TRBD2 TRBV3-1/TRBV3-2 CASSQSIRSGGFADTQYF TGTGCCAGCAGCCAAAGTATACGCAGCGGGGGGTTCGCAGATACGCAGTATTTT
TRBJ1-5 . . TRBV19 CASSNGGYNQPQHF TGTGCCAGTAGTAACGGGGGCTACAATCAGCCCCAGCATTTT
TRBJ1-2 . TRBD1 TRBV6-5 CASSYRGQAYGYTF TGTGCCAGCAGTTACAGGGGACAGGCATATGGCTACACCTTC
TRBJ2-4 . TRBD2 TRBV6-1 CASSERGTSLLNIQYF TGTGCCAGCAGTGAACGTGGGACTAGCCTTCTTAACATTCAGTACTTC
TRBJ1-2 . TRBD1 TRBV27 CASSYEGADGYTF TGTGCCAGCAGTTATGAGGGGGCGGATGGCTACACCTTC
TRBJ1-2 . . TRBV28 CASSRRTTNYGYTF TGTGCCAGCAGTAGACGGACTACTAACTATGGCTACACCTTC
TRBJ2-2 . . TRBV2 CASNTSKNTGELFF TGTGCCAGCAATACTAGCAAGAACACCGGGGAGCTGTTTTTT
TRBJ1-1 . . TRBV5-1 CASRNSITNTEAFF TGCGCCAGCAGGAATTCTATCACGAACACTGAAGCTTTCTTT
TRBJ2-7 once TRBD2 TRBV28 CASRSTSGESYEQYF TGTGCCAGCAGGTCGACTAGCGGGGAATCCTACGAGCAGTACTTC
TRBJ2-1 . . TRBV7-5 CVRSRSGGASNEQFF TGTGTCAGAAGCCGTAGCGGGGGGGCCTCCAATGAGCAGTTCTTC
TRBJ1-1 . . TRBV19 CASSRQAQAEAFF TGTGCCAGTAGCAGACAGGCCCAGGCTGAAGCTTTCTTT
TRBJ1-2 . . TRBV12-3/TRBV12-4 CASSIQGTYGYTF TGTGCCAGCAGTATACAGGGCACCTATGGCTACACCTTC
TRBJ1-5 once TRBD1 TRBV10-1 CASSDELGQPSDQPQHF TGCGCCAGCAGTGACGAGCTGGGACAGCCTAGCGATCAGCCCCAGCATTTT
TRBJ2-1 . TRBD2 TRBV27 CASSLLYHPGGLAGGSAYNEQFF TGTGCCAGCAGTTTGCTATATCACCCCGGGGGACTAGCGGGGGGTAGTGCCTACAATGAGCAGTTCTTC
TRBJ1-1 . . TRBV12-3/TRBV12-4 CASSLGRNTEAFF TGTGCCAGCAGTTTAGGACGGAACACTGAAGCTTTCTTT
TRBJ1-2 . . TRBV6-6 CASSYSRGINYGYTF TGTGCCAGCAGTTACTCGAGAGGCATAAACTATGGCTACACCTTC
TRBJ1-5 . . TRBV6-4 CASSDWSGDSNQPQHF TGTGCCAGCAGTGACTGGTCAGGGGATAGCAATCAGCCCCAGCATTTT
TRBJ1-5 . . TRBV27 CASSATRNQPQHF TGTGCCAGCAGTGCGACACGTAATCAGCCCCAGCATTTT
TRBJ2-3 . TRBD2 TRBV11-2 CASSLGGGTDTQYF TGTGCCAGCAGCTTGGGAGGGGGCACAGATACGCAGTATTTT
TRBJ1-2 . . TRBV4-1 CASSQATDPWGYTF TGCGCCAGCAGCCAAGCTACTGACCCCTGGGGCTACACCTTC
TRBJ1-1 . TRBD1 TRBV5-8 CASSFGRQGVAEAFF TGTGCCAGCAGCTTCGGCCGACAGGGGGTAGCTGAAGCTTTCTTT
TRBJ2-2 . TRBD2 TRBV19 CASSIGRGAYTGELFF TGTGCCAGTAGTATCGGGAGGGGCGCGTACACCGGGGAGCTGTTTTTT
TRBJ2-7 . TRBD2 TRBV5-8 CASRLGRAGPYEQYF TGTGCCAGCAGGTTGGGGAGGGCAGGCCCCTACGAGCAGTACTTC